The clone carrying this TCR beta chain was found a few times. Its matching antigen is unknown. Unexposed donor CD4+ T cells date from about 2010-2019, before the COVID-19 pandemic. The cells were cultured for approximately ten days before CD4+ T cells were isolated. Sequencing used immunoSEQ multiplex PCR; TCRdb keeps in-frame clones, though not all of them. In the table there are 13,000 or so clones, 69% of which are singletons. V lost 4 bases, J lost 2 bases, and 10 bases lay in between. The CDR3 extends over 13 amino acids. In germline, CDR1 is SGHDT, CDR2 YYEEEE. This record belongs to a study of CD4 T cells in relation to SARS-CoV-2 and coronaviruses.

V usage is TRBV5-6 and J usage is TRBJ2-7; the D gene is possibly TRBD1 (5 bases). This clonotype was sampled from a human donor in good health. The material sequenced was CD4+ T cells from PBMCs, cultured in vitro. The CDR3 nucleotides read TGTGCCAGCAGCCCGGACACTACCTACGAGCAGTACTTC. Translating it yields CASSPDTTYEQYF.